The 23 T cell receptor beta chains presented below share a single source sample, sequenced in a study of siplizumab effects on memory and regulatory T cells. TCRdb keeps only in-frame clones here, not all; method: immunoSEQ multiplex PCR. The sample has approximately 100,000 clones, about nine tenths seen once. The material sequenced was CD4+ T cells sorted from blood. All receptors derive from a human donor in good health. Some clones in this sample may be carry-over from other donors' samples.

This chain connects TRBV10-1 to TRBJ1-1; D might be TRBD1 (5 bases). The germline V and J ends were trimmed by 3 bases and 5 bases, with 7 bases remaining between them. CDR1 WNHNN and CDR2 SYGVQD come from the germline V gene (reference sequence). The CDR3 contains 12 residues. This chain's CDR3 is CASSEGDTEAFF. CDR3 bases: TGCGCCAGCAGTGAAGGGGATACTGAAGCTTTCTTT.

The chain is built from TRBV25-1 and TRBJ2-5; a possible D gene is TRBD2 (5 bases). Trimming removed 4 bases at V and 4 bases at J, with 10 bases between. This CDR3 is 13 amino acids long. From germline, CDR1 is MGHDK and CDR2 SYGVNS. Written as DNA, the CDR3 is TGTGCCAGCAGTGTGATAGGGAGAGAGACCCAGTACTTC. Protein product: CASSVIGRETQYF.

The chain recombines TRBV6-5 with TRBJ2-5; the D gene is possibly TRBD1 (5 bases). Trimming pared 2 bases from V and 1 base from J, leaving 14 bases between. The CDR3 has 16 residues. CDR1 MNHEY and CDR2 SVGAGI come from the germline V gene. The CDR3 is CASSYGSRGSQETQYF. The CDR3 nucleotides read TGTGCCAGCAGTTACGGGTCTAGGGGATCCCAAGAGACCCAGTACTTC.

The rearrangement uses TRBV9 and TRBJ2-3, with 7 bases that match TRBD1. The length of the CDR3 is 15 residues. Germline V lookup: CDR1 SGDLS, CDR2 YYNGEE. V trimming: 0 bases; J trimming: 2 bases; junction bases outside the gene matches: 3. The CDR3 protein is CASSVGTGNTDTQYF. The CDR3 nucleotides read TGTGCCAGCAGCGTAGGGACAGGAAACACAGATACGCAGTATTTT.

This chain connects TRBV2 to TRBJ2-3; perhaps TRBD1 as D (5 bases). V was clipped by 2 bases and J by 7 bases, with 13 bases between them. CDR3 length: 14 residues. CDR1 is SNHLY and CDR2 is FYNNEI in the germline V gene. The CDR3, as DNA: TGTGCCAGCAGTGAAAACAAGGGGCTCAATACGCAGTATTTT. Its translation is CASSENKGLNTQYF.

The CDR3 bases are TGTGCCAGCACGCGCGACGGGCGGAATGAAAAACTGTTTTTT. Its translation is CASTRDGRNEKLFF. The chain has TRBV2 and TRBJ1-4, with no clear D. Looked up from germline, CDR1 is SNHLY and CDR2 is FYNNEI. V was clipped by 7 bases and J by 5 bases, with 14 bases between them. CDR3 length: 14 amino acids.

V gene TRBV18 combines with J gene TRBJ2-3; 7 nucleotides align to TRBD1. With 5 bases clipped from V and 0 bases from J, the junction kept 8 bases outside the gene matches. Germline V lookup: CDR1 KGHSH, CDR2 LQKENI. The CDR3 loop spans 16 amino acids. CDR3 coding DNA: TGTGCCAGCTCATCCGGGACAGCCGGTAGCACAGATACGCAGTATTTT. Amino acids: CASSSGTAGSTDTQYF.

The chain employs TRBV2 and TRBJ1-1; D may be TRBD1 (5 bases). CDR1 is SNHLY and CDR2 is FYNNEI in the germline V gene. V was trimmed by 6 bases and J by 3 bases, leaving 11 bases between them. The CDR3 has 13 amino acids. The CDR3: CASRGQGDTEAFF. DNA for the CDR3: TGTGCCAGCAGGGGGCAGGGAGACACTGAAGCTTTCTTT.

The chain combines TRBV28 with TRBJ1-3, with D hard to call. This CDR3 has 14 residues. V shed 5 bases and J shed 3 bases, with 11 bases lying between them. CDR1 is MDHEN and CDR2 is SYDVKM in the germline V gene. The CDR3 nucleotides read TGTGCCAGCAGTATCGGACGACTTGGAAACACCATATATTTT. Amino acids: CASSIGRLGNTIYF.

The chain has TRBV10-3 and TRBJ2-7, with D perhaps given as TRBD1 or TRBD2 (6 bases each). The CDR3 has 14 amino acids. V dropped 10 bases and J dropped 3 bases, with 19 bases sitting between them. CDR1 ENHRY and CDR2 SYGVKD come from the germline V gene. DNA for the CDR3: TGTGCCACCCACAGGGACTTCGTGAACTACGAGCAGTACTTC. This translates into CATHRDFVNYEQYF.

The V and J genes are TRBV7-9 and TRBJ2-1, with TRBD2 identical over 10 bases. CDR1 is SEHNR, CDR2 FQNEAQ, per germline (reference sequence). V lost 0 bases and J lost 7; bases outside the gene matches: 6. The length of the CDR3 is 16 residues. In DNA, the CDR3 is TGTGCCAGCAGCTTAGCTTCGGGACTAGCGACGAATGAGCAGTTCTTC. Residues: CASSLASGLATNEQFF.

DNA of the CDR3: TGTGCCAGCAGCCAAGTATCCTACTCTGGAAACACCATATATTTT. Translated, it gives CASSQVSYSGNTIYF. V usage is TRBV14 and J usage is TRBJ1-3; D is unresolved. Germline loops: CDR1 SGHDN, CDR2 FVKESK. The CDR3 sequence is 15 residues long. V was clipped by 1 base and J by 0 bases, with 7 bases between them.

The V gene is TRBV18, the J gene TRBJ2-3; 11 bases match TRBD2. The V gene's germline CDR1 is KGHSH and CDR2 LQKENI. With V trimmed by 2 bases and J by 6 bases, 10 bases remained unmatched. The CDR3 totals 17 residues. The CDR3 DNA sequence: TGTGCCAGCTCACCAGCCATACTAGCGGGAGTTTCGGATACGCAGTATTTT. This codes for CASSPAILAGVSDTQYF.

The V gene is TRBV19, the J gene TRBJ2-2; 14 positions agree with TRBD2. The junction had 10 bases not matched to a gene; V was cut back by 8 bases and J by 5 bases. The germline V gene encodes CDR1 LNHDA and CDR2 SQIVND (reference sequence). The CDR3 length is 17 residues. Here the CDR3 DNA reads TGTGCCAGTGGAAATCGACTAGCGGGAGGGCCAACCGGGGAGCTGTTTTTT. It codes for CASGNRLAGGPTGELFF.

The rearrangement uses TRBV6-1 and TRBJ2-2; TRBD2 aligns across 12 bases. After removal of 2 bases from V and 6 bases from J, the junction contained 1 base not matched to a gene. CDR1 and CDR2 from the germline V gene are MNHNS and SASEGT. The length of the CDR3 is 15 residues. This chain's CDR3 is CASSELAGGPGELFF. CDR3 DNA: TGTGCCAGCAGTGAACTAGCGGGAGGGCCCGGGGAGCTGTTTTTT.

The chain recombines TRBV6-4 with TRBJ2-1; 16 nucleotides align to TRBD2. The germline CDR1 and CDR2 sequences are MRHNA and SNTAGT. The CDR3 is 16 amino acids. V lost 3 bases, J lost 6 bases, and 2 bases stayed unmatched. CDR3 region: CASSEGLAGGPNEQFF. In nucleotides, the CDR3 is TGTGCCAGCAGTGAGGGACTAGCGGGAGGGCCCAATGAGCAGTTCTTC.

This chain joins TRBV7-9 and TRBJ2-3; 11 bases agree with TRBD2. The CDR3 runs 18 residues. V was pared by 2 bases and J by 7 bases, with 14 bases of the junction left unmatched. Germline V lookup: CDR1 SEHNR, CDR2 FQNEAQ (reference sequence). CDR3 bases: TGTGCCAGCAGCTTACCTAGCGGGAGGAGCCCCAGGGAGTATACGCAGTATTTT. Its protein product is CASSLPSGRSPREYTQYF.

This chain joins TRBV11-2 and TRBJ2-5, with TRBD2 matching 11 bases. The CDR3 runs to 15 residues. Losses at the gene ends were 5 bases for V and 4 bases for J; bases not matched to a gene: 6. CDR1 SGHAT and CDR2 FQNNGV come from the germline V gene. The CDR3 nucleotides are TGTGCCAGCAGCAAAGGACTAGCGGGTCCAGAGACCCAGTACTTC. This sequence encodes CASSKGLAGPETQYF.

V usage is TRBV6-1 and J usage is TRBJ2-7; TRBD2 aligns across 7 bases. V trimming: 6 bases; J trimming: 0 bases; junction bases outside the gene matches: 5. CDR1 MNHNS and CDR2 SASEGT come from the germline V gene. This CDR3 spans 14 amino acids. CDR3 sequence (DNA): TGTGCCAGCAGATATGGCGGGAGCTCCTACGAGCAGTACTTC. Translation: CASRYGGSSYEQYF.

The J gene is TRBJ2-1, the V gene TRBV11-3; no firm D call. V was trimmed by 6 bases and J by 5 bases, leaving 8 bases between them. Germline lookup yields CDR1 SGHNT and CDR2 YENEEA. The CDR3 runs 12 residues. DNA of the CDR3: TGTGCCAGCAGGGGGTTTAACAATGAGCAGTTCTTC. It translates to CASRGFNNEQFF.

V is TRBV10-1 and J is TRBJ2-5; the D gene is possibly TRBD2 (5 bases). The V end lost 4 bases, the J end lost 4 bases, and 7 bases lay between the germline ends. The length of the CDR3 is 12 residues. Germline lookup yields CDR1 WNHNN and CDR2 SYGVQD (reference sequence). CDR3 sequence: CASSGEGETQYF. CDR3 coding DNA: TGCGCCAGCAGTGGAGAGGGAGAGACCCAGTACTTC.

The CDR3 loop reads CASSRGTGNQPQHF. The CDR3 DNA sequence: TGTGCCAGCAGTAGAGGGACAGGGAATCAGCCCCAGCATTTT. The V and J genes are TRBV6-6 and TRBJ1-5; 9 nucleotides agree with TRBD1. Germline lookup yields CDR1 MNHNY and CDR2 SVGAGI (reference sequence). The CDR3 runs 14 residues. J was trimmed by 4 bases and V by 5 bases; bases with no gene match: 3.

The genes are TRBV15 and TRBJ1-1, with 11 positions matching TRBD1. After removal of 9 bases from V and 4 bases from J, the junction contained 7 bases not matched to a gene. Germline V CDR1 and CDR2: LNHNV, YYDKDF (reference sequence). This CDR3 spans 14 amino acids. CDR3: CATTDRGLVTEAFF. The CDR3 DNA sequence: TGTGCCACAACGGACAGGGGGCTGGTCACTGAAGCTTTCTTT.